This TCR beta chain was found in a study of radiotherapy plus CTLA-4 blockade in lung cancer. Findings of the study overall: Clones derived from tumor TCRs expanded in blood after radiotherapy plus ipilimumab.

Libraries were prepared by immunoSEQ multiplex PCR; TCRdb keeps only in-frame clonotypes and omits some of them. The repertoire has about 45,000 clones, 55% to 80% of them found once; the top ten carry 3.5% to 4%. A remark on this clone: Its specificity is unknown.

Participants had chemo-refractory metastatic non-small-cell lung cancer and were treated with focal radiation plus ipilimumab CTLA-4 blockade. The germline CDR1 and CDR2 sequences are MNHEY and SMNVEV (reference sequence). The length of the CDR3 is 17 residues. V dropped 5 bases and J dropped 0 bases, with 18 bases sitting between them. This TCR came from a human donor with non-small cell lung cancer who had a complete response to radiotherapy plus ipilimumab. The rearrangement links TRBV27 to TRBJ2-3, with D possibly matching TRBD1 (5 bases). The sample here was peripheral blood, taken from a patient treated with radiotherapy plus ipilimumab. CDR3 sequence (DNA): TGTGCCAGCAGTACCCTAGGGGCGGTCCTTAGCACAGATACGCAGTATTTT. This translates into CASSTLGAVLSTDTQYF.